Included here is one TCR beta chain sequence, with context. Its specificity is not known. Germline V CDR1 and CDR2: SGHAT, FQNNGV. This CDR3 has 17 amino acids. Trimming removed 5 bases from V and 5 bases from J, with 23 bases in between. Data came from immunoSEQ multiplex PCR; TCRdb stores just in-frame clones and leaves some out. This table has tens of thousands of clones, roughly nine tenths appearing once. This sample stems from a study of graft-versus-host responses after intestinal transplantation. As for the study in general: Recipients across the board were started on anti-thymocyte globulin induction, then kept on tacrolimus and steroids for approximately three years.

Overall study findings and caveats: GvH clones were identified in recipient marrow, with some first appearing in ileum or blood. High graft-versus-host to host-versus-graft clonal ratios were seen in allografts of patients with graft-donor T cell macrochimerism.

The chain uses TRBV11-2 and TRBJ2-3, with a possible D match to TRBD1 (7 bases). The sequencing used unstimulated CD4+ T cells sorted from spleen or lymph node cells, collected before intestinal transplant. This receptor was taken from a human donor who received an intestinal transplant. CDR3 protein: CASSRRDSLYGGDTQYF. The CDR3 nucleotides read TGTGCCAGCAGCCGGCGGGACAGTCTTTACGGGGGAGATACGCAGTATTTT.